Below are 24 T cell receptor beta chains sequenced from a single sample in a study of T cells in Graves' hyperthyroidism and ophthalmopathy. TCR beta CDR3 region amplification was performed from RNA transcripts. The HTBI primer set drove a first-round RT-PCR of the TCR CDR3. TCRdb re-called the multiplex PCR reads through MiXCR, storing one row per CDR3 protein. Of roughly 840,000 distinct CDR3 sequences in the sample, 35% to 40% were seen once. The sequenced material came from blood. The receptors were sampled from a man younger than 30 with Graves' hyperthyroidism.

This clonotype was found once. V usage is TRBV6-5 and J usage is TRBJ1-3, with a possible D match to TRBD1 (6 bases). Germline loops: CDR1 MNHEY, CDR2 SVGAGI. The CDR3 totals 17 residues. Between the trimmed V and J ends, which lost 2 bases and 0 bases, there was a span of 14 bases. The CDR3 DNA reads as TGTGCCAGCAGTTACCCGGGACAAATTTACTCTGGAAACACCATATATTTT. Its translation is CASSYPGQIYSGNTIYF.

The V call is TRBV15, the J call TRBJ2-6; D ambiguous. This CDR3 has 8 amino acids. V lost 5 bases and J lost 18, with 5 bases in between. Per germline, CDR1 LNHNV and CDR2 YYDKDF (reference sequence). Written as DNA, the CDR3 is TGTGCCACCAGCCCCCGGACTTTC. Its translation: CATSPRTF.

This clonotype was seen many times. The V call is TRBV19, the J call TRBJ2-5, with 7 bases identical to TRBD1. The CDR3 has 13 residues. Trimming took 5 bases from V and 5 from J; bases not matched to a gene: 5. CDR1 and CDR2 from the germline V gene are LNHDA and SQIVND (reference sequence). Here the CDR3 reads CASSSTGPETQYF. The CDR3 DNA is TGTGCCAGTAGTTCGACAGGGCCGGAGACCCAGTACTTC.

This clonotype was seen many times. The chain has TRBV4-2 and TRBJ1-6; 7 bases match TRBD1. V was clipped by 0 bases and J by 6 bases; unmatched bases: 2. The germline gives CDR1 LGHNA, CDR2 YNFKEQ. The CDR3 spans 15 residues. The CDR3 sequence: CASSQETGSNSPLHF. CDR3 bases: TGTGCCAGCAGCCAAGAGACAGGGTCTAATTCACCCCTCCACTTT.

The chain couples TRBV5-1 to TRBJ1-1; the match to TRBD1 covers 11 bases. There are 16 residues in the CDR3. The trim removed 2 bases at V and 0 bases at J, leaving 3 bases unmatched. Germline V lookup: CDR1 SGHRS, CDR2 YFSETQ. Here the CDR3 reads CASSLGQGALNTEAFF. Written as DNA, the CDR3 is TGCGCCAGCAGCTTAGGACAGGGGGCTTTGAACACTGAAGCTTTCTTT.

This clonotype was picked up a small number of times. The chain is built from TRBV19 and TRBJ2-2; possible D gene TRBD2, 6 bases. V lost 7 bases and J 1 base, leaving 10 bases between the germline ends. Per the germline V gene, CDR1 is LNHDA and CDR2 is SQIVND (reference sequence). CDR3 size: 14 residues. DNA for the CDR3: TGTGCCAGTACTCCCGGGGGGAACACCGGGGAGCTGTTTTTT. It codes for CASTPGGNTGELFF.

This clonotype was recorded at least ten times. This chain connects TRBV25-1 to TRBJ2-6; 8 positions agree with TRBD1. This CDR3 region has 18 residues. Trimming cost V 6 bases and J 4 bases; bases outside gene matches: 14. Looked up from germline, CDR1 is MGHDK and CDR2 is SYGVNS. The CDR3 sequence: CASRSQGRGRKGANVLTF. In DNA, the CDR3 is TGTGCCAGCAGGTCACAGGGCAGGGGGCGAAAAGGGGCCAACGTCCTGACTTTC.

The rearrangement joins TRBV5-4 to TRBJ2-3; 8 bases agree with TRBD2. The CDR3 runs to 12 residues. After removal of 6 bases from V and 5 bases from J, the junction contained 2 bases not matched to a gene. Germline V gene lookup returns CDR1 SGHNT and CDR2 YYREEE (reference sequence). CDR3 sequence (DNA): TGTGCCAGCAACCTAGCGGGAGATACGCAGTATTTT. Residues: CASNLAGDTQYF.

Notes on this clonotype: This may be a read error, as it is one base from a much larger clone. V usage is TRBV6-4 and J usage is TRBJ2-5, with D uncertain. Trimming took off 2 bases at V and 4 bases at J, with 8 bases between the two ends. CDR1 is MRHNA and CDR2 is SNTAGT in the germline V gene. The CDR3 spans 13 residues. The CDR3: CASSDLNGETQYF. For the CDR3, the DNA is TGTGCCAGCAGTGACCTTAATGGAGAGACCCAGTACTTC.

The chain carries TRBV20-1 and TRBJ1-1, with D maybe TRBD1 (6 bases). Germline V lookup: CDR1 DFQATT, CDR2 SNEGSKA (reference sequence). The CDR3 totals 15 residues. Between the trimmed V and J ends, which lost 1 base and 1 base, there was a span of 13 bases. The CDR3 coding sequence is TGCAGTGCTAGAGCCCCAGGGGACTGGAACACTGAAGCTTTCTTT. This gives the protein CSARAPGDWNTEAFF.

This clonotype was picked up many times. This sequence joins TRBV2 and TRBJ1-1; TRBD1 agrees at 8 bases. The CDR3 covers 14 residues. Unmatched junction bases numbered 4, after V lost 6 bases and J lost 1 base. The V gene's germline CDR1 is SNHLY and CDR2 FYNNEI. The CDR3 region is CASRSGTGNTEAFF. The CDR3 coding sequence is TGTGCCAGCAGATCCGGGACAGGGAACACTGAAGCTTTCTTT.

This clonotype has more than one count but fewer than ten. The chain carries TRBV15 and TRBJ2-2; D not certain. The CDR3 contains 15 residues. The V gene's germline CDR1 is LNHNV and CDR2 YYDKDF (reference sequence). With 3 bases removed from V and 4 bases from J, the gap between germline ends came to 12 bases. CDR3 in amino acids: CATSRSHIATGELFF. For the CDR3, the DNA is TGTGCCACCAGCAGGTCCCACATCGCCACCGGGGAGCTGTTTTTT.

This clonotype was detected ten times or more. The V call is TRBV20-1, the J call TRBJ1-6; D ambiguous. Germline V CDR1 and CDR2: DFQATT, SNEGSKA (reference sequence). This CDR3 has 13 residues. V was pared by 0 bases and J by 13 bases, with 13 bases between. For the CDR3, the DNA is TGCAGTGCTAGAGATCTTGATCGGGATCCCCTCCACTTT. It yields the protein CSARDLDRDPLHF.

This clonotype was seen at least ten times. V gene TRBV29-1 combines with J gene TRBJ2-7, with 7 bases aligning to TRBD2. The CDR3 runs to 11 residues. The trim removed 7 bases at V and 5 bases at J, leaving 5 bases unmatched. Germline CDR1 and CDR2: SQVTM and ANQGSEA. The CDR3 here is CSAYREDEQYF. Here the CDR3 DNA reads TGCAGCGCGTACCGGGAGGACGAGCAGTACTTC.

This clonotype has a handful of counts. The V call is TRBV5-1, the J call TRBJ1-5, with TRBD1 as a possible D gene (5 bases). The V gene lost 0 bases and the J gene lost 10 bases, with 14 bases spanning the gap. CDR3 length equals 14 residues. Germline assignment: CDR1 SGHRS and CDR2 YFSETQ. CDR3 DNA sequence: TGCGCCAGCAGCTTGGGGAAGCGGGGGGATCCCCAGCATTTT. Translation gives CASSLGKRGDPQHF.

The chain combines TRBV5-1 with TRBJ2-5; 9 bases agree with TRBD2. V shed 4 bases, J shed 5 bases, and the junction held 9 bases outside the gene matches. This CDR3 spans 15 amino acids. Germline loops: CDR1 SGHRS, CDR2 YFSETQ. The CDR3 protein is CASSMTSGQGETQYF. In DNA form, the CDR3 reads TGCGCCAGCAGCATGACTAGCGGCCAGGGGGAGACCCAGTACTTC.

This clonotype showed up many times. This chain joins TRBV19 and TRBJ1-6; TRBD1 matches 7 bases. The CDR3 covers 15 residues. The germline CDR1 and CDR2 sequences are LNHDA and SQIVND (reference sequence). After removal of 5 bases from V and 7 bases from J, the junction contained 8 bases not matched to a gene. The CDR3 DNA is TGTGCCAGTAGTGCGGACAGGAGACTCAATTCACCCCTCCACTTT. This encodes CASSADRRLNSPLHF.

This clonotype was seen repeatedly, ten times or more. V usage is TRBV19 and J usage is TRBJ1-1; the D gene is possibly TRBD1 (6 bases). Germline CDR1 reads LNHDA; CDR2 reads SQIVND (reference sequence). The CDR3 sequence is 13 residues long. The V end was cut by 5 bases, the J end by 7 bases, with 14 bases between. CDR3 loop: CASSVYQGSEAFF. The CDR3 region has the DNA TGTGCCAGTAGTGTGTATCAGGGGAGTGAAGCTTTCTTT.

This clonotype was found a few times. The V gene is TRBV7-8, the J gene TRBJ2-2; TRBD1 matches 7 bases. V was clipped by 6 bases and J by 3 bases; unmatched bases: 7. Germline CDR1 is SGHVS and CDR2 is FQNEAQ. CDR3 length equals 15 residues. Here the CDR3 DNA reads TGTGCCAGCAGAAAGGGGGCTTCGGACACCGGGGAGCTGTTTTTT. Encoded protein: CASRKGASDTGELFF.

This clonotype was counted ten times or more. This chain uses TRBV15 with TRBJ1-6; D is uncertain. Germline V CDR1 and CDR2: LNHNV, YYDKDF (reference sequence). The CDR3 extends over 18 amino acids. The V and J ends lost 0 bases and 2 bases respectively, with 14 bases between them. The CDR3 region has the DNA TGTGCCACCAGCAGAGATCCAGCGGGGATAGCCTATAATTCACCCCTCCACTTT. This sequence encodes CATSRDPAGIAYNSPLHF.

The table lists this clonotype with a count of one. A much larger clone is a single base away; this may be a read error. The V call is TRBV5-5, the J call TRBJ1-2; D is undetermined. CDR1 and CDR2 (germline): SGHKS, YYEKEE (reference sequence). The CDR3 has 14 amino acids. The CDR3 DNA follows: TGCGCCAGCAGCTTGGTACCGGTAGGCTATGGCTACACCTTC. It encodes CASSLVPVGYGYTF.

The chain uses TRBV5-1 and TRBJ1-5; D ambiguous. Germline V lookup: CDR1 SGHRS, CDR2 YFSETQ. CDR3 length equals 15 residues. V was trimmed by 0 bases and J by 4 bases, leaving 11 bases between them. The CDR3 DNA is TGCGCCAGCAGCTTGGAAGGCAGGCCAAATCAGCCCCAGCATTTT. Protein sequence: CASSLEGRPNQPQHF.

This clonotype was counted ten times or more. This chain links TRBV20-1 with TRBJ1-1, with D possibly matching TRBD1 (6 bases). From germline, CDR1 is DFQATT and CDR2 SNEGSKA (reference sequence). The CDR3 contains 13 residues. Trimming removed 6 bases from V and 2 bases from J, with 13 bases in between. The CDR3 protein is CSAEDSLNTEAFF. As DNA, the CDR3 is TGCAGTGCGGAGGACAGCCTTAACACTGAAGCTTTCTTT.

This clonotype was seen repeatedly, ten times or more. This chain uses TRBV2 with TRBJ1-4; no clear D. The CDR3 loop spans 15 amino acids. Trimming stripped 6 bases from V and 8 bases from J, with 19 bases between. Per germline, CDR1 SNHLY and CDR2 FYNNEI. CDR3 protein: CASRKDLMTEEKLFF. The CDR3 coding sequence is TGTGCCAGCAGGAAGGACCTGATGACGGAGGAAAAACTGTTTTTT.